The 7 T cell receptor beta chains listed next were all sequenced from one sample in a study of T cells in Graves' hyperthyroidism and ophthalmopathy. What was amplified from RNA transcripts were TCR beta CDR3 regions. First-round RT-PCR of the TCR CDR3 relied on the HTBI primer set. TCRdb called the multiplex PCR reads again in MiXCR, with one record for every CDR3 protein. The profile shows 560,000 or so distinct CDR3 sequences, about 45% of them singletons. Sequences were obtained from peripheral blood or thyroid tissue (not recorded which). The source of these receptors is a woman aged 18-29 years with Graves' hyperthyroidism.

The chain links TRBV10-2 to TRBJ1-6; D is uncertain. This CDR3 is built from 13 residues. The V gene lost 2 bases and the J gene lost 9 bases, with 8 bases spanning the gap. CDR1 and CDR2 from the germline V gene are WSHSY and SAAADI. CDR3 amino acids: CASSEQTGSPLHF. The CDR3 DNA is TGCGCCAGCAGTGAGCAGACCGGTTCACCCCTCCACTTT.

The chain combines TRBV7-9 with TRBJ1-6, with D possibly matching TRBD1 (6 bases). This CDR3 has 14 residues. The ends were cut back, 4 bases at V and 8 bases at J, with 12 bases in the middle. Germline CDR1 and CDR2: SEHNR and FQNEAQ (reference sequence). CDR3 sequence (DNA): TGTGCCAGCAGCTCGGGACATACCGATTCACCCCTCCACTTT. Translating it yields CASSSGHTDSPLHF.

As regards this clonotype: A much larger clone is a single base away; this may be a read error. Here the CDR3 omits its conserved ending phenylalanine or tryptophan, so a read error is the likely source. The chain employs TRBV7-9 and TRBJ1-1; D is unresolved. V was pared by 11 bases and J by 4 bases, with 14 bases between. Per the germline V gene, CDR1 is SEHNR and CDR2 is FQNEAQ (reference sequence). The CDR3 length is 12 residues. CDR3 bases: TGTGCCTGGGTGGAGGGCGGCACTGAAGCTTTCCTT. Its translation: CAWVEGGTEAFL.

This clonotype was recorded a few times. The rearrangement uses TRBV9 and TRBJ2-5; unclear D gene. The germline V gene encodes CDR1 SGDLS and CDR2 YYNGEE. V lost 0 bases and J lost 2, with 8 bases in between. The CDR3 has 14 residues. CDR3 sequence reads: CASSVGRAQETQYF. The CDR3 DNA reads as TGTGCCAGCAGCGTAGGTCGTGCTCAAGAGACCCAGTACTTC.

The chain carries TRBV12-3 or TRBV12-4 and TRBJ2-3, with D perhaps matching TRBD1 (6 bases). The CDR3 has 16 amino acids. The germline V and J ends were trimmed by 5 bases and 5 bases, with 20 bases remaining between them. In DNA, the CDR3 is TGTGCCAGCAGTGCCTCCGGGACACGGGACGTAGATACGCAGTATTTT. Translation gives CASSASGTRDVDTQYF.

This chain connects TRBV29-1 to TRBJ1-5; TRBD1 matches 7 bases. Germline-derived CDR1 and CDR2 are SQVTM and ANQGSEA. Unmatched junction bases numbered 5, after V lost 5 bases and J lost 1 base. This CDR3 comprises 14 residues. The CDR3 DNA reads TGCAGCGTTCAAACAGGGGTAAGCAATCAGCCCCAGCATTTT. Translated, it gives CSVQTGVSNQPQHF.

The CDR3 DNA reads TGTGCCAGCAGCGACAGACTAGCGGATCTTTACGAGCAGTACTTC. Translating it yields CASSDRLADLYEQYF. The rearrangement uses TRBV9 and TRBJ2-7; 9 nucleotides line up with TRBD2. J gave up 4 bases and V 3 bases, and 8 bases lay outside the gene matches. The CDR3 sequence is 15 residues long. Germline-derived CDR1 and CDR2 are SGDLS and YYNGEE.